These 30 T cell receptor beta chains were all obtained from the same sample, sequenced in a study of blood T cell repertoires in COVID-19 (dated by TCRdb to the early 2020s). The library was obtained by the immunoSEQ multiplex PCR assay. This is the immuneACCESS table as TCRdb keeps it, with only in-frame sequences that have V and J called. A part of the clones is gone; compared with another copy, unresolved V genes explain less than half, and the rest is unexplained. The sample contains about 260,000 clones, around 87% of them found a single time. The ten largest make up approximately 4% of the sample. Sequenced input: peripheral blood. Receptor source: a man aged 18-30 years with active or convalescent COVID-19.

This clone was seen a single time. The chain has TRBV28 and TRBJ1-3; D is unresolved. Germline V gene lookup returns CDR1 MDHEN and CDR2 SYDVKM. V shed 5 bases and J shed 4 bases, with 6 bases lying between them. CDR3 length equals 12 residues. CDR3 sequence: CASSQSGNTIYF. The CDR3 coding sequence is TGTGCCAGCAGTCAGTCCGGAAACACCATATATTTT.

This chain connects TRBV7-8 to TRBJ2-7; the D gene is possibly TRBD2 (5 bases). This CDR3 contains 18 residues. CDR1 is SGHVS, CDR2 FQNEAQ, per germline. The V and J ends lost 6 bases and 2 bases respectively, with 26 bases between them. The CDR3 spells CASSISWIGLNPTYEQYF. The CDR3 DNA sequence: TGTGCCAGCAGTATTAGTTGGATCGGACTCAATCCGACCTACGAGCAGTACTTC.

This clone was detected once. The J gene is TRBJ2-3, the V gene TRBV5-1, with 13 bases identical to TRBD2. The length of the CDR3 is 16 residues. With V trimmed by 4 bases and J by 2 bases, 4 bases remained unmatched. Germline values: CDR1 SGHRS, CDR2 YFSETQ. For the CDR3, the DNA is TGCGCCAGCAGCCCTGGGACTAGCGGGGCCACAGATACGCAGTATTTT. It specifies CASSPGTSGATDTQYF.

For the CDR3, the DNA is TGTGCCAGCTATCCGCCCGACAGGATACTGTTAGCTTTCTTT. As protein: CASYPPDRILLAFF. This chain joins TRBV6-4 and TRBJ1-1, with TRBD1 as a possible D gene (6 bases). The CDR3 is 14 amino acids. Per the germline V gene, CDR1 is MRHNA and CDR2 is SNTAGT. V was trimmed by 8 bases and J by 10 bases, leaving 23 bases between them.

The chain carries TRBV7-3 and TRBJ2-3; tentative D call: TRBD2 (5 bases). Trimming removed 5 bases at V and 1 base at J, with 13 bases between. Germline V gives CDR1 SGHTA, CDR2 FQGTGA. The CDR3 contains 15 residues. The CDR3 here is CASSPARVGTDTQYF. The DNA for the CDR3 is TGTGCCAGCAGCCCGGCGCGGGTGGGCACAGATACGCAGTATTTT.

The genes are TRBV19 and TRBJ1-1; 9 nucleotides match TRBD1. CDR3 size: 15 residues. V shed 5 bases and J 5 bases; nucleotides not matched to a gene: 9. Germline loops: CDR1 LNHDA, CDR2 SQIVND (reference sequence). CDR3 in DNA: TGTGCCAGTAGTCCATGGACAGGGGACTGGACTGAAGCTTTCTTT. Amino acid sequence: CASSPWTGDWTEAFF.

The genes are TRBV6-5 and TRBJ1-4; a weak D match, TRBD1 (5 bases). The CDR3 runs 15 residues. Germline V CDR1 and CDR2: MNHEY, SVGAGI. Trimming stripped 5 bases from V and 6 bases from J, with 16 bases between. This chain's CDR3 is CASSTMGGADEKLFF. CDR3 in DNA: TGTGCCAGCAGTACCATGGGAGGGGCGGATGAAAAACTGTTTTTT.

This rearrangement joins TRBV11-1 to TRBJ2-1, with D perhaps TRBD2 (5 bases). The V gene lost 3 bases and the J gene lost 1 base, with 13 bases spanning the gap. Per the germline V gene, CDR1 is SGHAT and CDR2 is FQDESV (reference sequence). The CDR3 loop spans 16 amino acids. Here the CDR3 DNA reads TGTGCCAGCAGCTTTTTAGGGTCGGGATCCTACAATGAGCAGTTCTTC. Protein product: CASSFLGSGSYNEQFF.

J is TRBJ2-3 and V is TRBV21-1; TRBD2, the D gene given by the table, was not confirmed from the DNA. TRBV21-1 is deemed a pseudogene. CDR3 size: 12 residues. The CDR3 DNA sequence: TGTGCCAGCAGCCGATCGGGAGATACGCAGTATTTT. Translation: CASSRSGDTQYF.

This chain connects TRBV9 to TRBJ1-2; tentative D call: TRBD1 (5 bases). V dropped 2 bases and J dropped 7 bases, with 9 bases sitting between them. The length of the CDR3 is 12 residues. Germline assignment: CDR1 SGDLS and CDR2 YYNGEE. The CDR3 nucleotides are TGTGCCAGCAGCGTTGGGGGAGGTGGCTACACCTTC. This sequence encodes CASSVGGGGYTF.

V gene TRBV3-1 (or the pseudogene TRBV3-2) combines with J gene TRBJ2-6; D is unclear. The CDR3 extends over 18 amino acids. Looked up from germline, CDR1 is LGHDT and CDR2 is YNNKEL (reference sequence). Trimming stripped 7 bases from V and 2 bases from J, with 21 bases between. The CDR3 bases are TGTGCCAGCAAACCCGGCGCCCACAGAAACGCTGGGGCCAACGTCCTGACTTTC. Protein sequence: CASKPGAHRNAGANVLTF.

The chain combines TRBV9 with TRBJ2-3, with a tentative D call TRBD2 (7 bases). Trimming took 0 bases from V and 4 from J, leaving 21 bases between them. The CDR3 spans 18 residues. Germline V gene data show CDR1 as SGDLS and CDR2 as YYNGEE. The CDR3 DNA sequence: TGTGCCAGCAGCGTAGGTGTCCTCGAGGGGGGGCCGTCAGATACGCAGTATTTT. Its protein product is CASSVGVLEGGPSDTQYF.

This clone is a singleton in its sample. This sequence joins TRBV6-5 and TRBJ2-1, with 7 bases matching TRBD1. The V and J ends lost 6 bases and 6 bases, in that order; junction bases with no gene match: 5. Germline V CDR1 and CDR2: MNHEY, SVGAGI. The CDR3 spans 13 residues. CDR3 protein: CASRKTGLNEQFF. The CDR3 DNA sequence: TGTGCCAGCAGGAAGACAGGGCTCAATGAGCAGTTCTTC.

The CDR3 sequence is CASTPGLAGDNEQFF. DNA of the CDR3: TGCGCCAGCACCCCGGGGCTAGCGGGAGATAATGAGCAGTTCTTC. V and J are TRBV5-1 and TRBJ2-1; 10 bases fit TRBD2. This CDR3 comprises 15 residues. The V gene's germline CDR1 is SGHRS and CDR2 YFSETQ. Trimming at V came to 6 bases and at J to 7 bases, leaving 10 bases not matched to a gene.

The rearrangement links TRBV9 to TRBJ2-7, with 7 bases aligning to TRBD1. Germline values: CDR1 SGDLS, CDR2 YYNGEE. V shed 8 bases, J shed 2 bases, and the junction held 16 bases outside the gene matches. This CDR3 spans 16 amino acids. The CDR3 DNA reads TGTGCCAGGCCGGGGAACAAACAGGGGATCACCTACGAGCAGTACTTC. Its translation is CARPGNKQGITYEQYF.

The V and J genes are TRBV28 and TRBJ2-1; D might be TRBD2 (5 bases). Trimming took 2 bases from V and 12 from J, leaving 14 bases between them. The CDR3 spans 13 residues. From germline, CDR1 is MDHEN and CDR2 SYDVKM. CDR3 in DNA: TGTGCCAGCAGTTTACGGGGTCGGAATTTGCAGTTCTTC. Its protein product is CASSLRGRNLQFF.

The J gene is TRBJ1-4, the V gene TRBV19; 11 positions agree with TRBD1. The germline gives CDR1 LNHDA, CDR2 SQIVND (reference sequence). CDR3 length equals 16 residues. The J segment lost 8 bases and the V segment lost 2 bases, leaving 7 bases of the junction unmatched. In DNA form, the CDR3 reads TGTGCCAGTAGTATACCAGGACAGGGGGCTGAAGAAAAACTGTTTTTT. The encoded protein is CASSIPGQGAEEKLFF.

Only one count was recorded for this clone. The gene calls are TRBV2 and TRBJ2-7; 9 nucleotides match TRBD1. CDR3 length: 14 residues. CDR1 SNHLY and CDR2 FYNNEI come from the germline V gene. Germline trimming cut 4 bases from V and 5 bases from J; bases unmatched to any gene: 6. The CDR3 nucleotides are TGTGCCAGCAGTGTAGGGACAGGGAGGCACGAGCAGTACTTC. Protein product: CASSVGTGRHEQYF. Variable domain in full (rest from reference TRBV2 and TRBJ2-7): EPEVTQTPSHQVTQMGQEVILRCVPISNHLYFYWYRQILGQKVEFLVSFYNNEISEKSEIFDDQFSVERPDGSNFTLKIRSTKLEDSAMYFCASSVGTGRHEQYFGPGTRLTVT.

This chain links TRBV9 with TRBJ2-1, with TRBD2 matching 12 bases. V trimming: 4 bases; J trimming: 8 bases; junction bases outside the gene matches: 13. This CDR3 region has 17 residues. Germline loops: CDR1 SGDLS, CDR2 YYNGEE. CDR3 amino acids: CASSSNLAGGPEDEQFF. DNA for the CDR3: TGTGCCAGCAGCTCCAATCTAGCGGGGGGGCCGGAAGATGAGCAGTTCTTC.

The sample holds a few counts of this clone. The chain links TRBV6-1 to TRBJ1-5; 8 nucleotides line up with TRBD1. Per germline, CDR1 MNHNS and CDR2 SASEGT. This CDR3 has 15 residues. J was trimmed by 9 bases and V by 0 bases; bases with no gene match: 7. The chain's CDR3 is CASSEALQGAGPQHF. DNA of the CDR3: TGTGCCAGCAGTGAAGCGCTTCAGGGGGCGGGGCCCCAGCATTTT.

V and J are TRBV15 and TRBJ1-5; no clear D gene. V gave up 0 bases and J gave up 7 bases, with 16 bases separating them. Germline values: CDR1 LNHNV, CDR2 YYDKDF (reference sequence). The CDR3 consists of 16 residues. CDR3 DNA sequence: TGTGCCACCAGCAGAGACCGGACTTCGAGTGGACAGCCCCAGCATTTT. It codes for CATSRDRTSSGQPQHF. The variable domain in full, completed from reference TRBV15 and TRBJ1-5, reads DAMVIQNPRYQVTQFGKPVTLSCSQTLNHNVMYWYQQKSSQAPKLLFHYYDKDFNNEADTPDNFQSRRPNTSFCFLDIRSPGLGDTAMYLCATSRDRTSSGQPQHFGDGTRLSIL.

This chain connects TRBV5-4 to TRBJ2-7; D might be TRBD1 (6 bases). The V gene's germline CDR1 is SGHNT and CDR2 YYREEE (reference sequence). Trimming removed 2 bases from V and 5 bases from J, with 14 bases in between. The CDR3 spans 14 residues. As DNA, the CDR3 is TGTGCCAGCAGCTTACAGGGTGTGTCCCACGAGCAGTACTTC. It encodes CASSLQGVSHEQYF.

The V gene is TRBV28, the J gene TRBJ1-1; D is ambiguous. V shed 3 bases and J shed 0 bases, with 14 bases lying between them. This CDR3 region has 16 residues. Germline V gene sequence: CDR1 MDHEN, CDR2 SYDVKM. In DNA, the CDR3 is TGTGCCAGCAGTTTGCCCTCAGTGATGATGAACACTGAAGCTTTCTTT. Its protein product is CASSLPSVMMNTEAFF.

This chain uses TRBV30 with TRBJ2-1, with 11 bases matching TRBD2. The CDR3 length is 13 residues. CDR1 is GTSNPN and CDR2 is SVGIG in the germline V gene (reference sequence). V lost 4 bases and J lost 9; bases outside the gene matches: 5. The CDR3 loop is CAWNPGLAAEQFF. The DNA for the CDR3 is TGTGCCTGGAATCCGGGACTAGCGGCTGAGCAGTTCTTC.

The V gene is TRBV19, the J gene TRBJ2-1; D gene unclear. Germline V gives CDR1 LNHDA, CDR2 SQIVND (reference sequence). Trimming removed 3 bases at V and 7 bases at J, with 10 bases between. The CDR3 is made up of 13 amino acids. The CDR3 DNA reads TGTGCCAGTAGTATTACCCCAGAAAATGAGCAGTTCTTC. Translation gives CASSITPENEQFF.

The chain carries TRBV30 and TRBJ2-7, with D uncertain. The CDR3 spans 14 residues. Trimming took off 1 base at V and 4 bases at J, with 14 bases between the two ends. Germline CDR1 is GTSNPN and CDR2 is SVGIG (reference sequence). The CDR3 DNA follows: TGTGCCTGGAGTGGGGCCCCTACAAGTTACGAGCAGTACTTC. It encodes CAWSGAPTSYEQYF. Filled out from reference TRBV30 and TRBJ2-7, the complete variable domain reads SQTIHQWPATLVQPVGSPLSLECTVEGTSNPNLYWYRQAAGRGLQLLFYSVGIGQISSEVPQNLSASRPQDRQFILSSKKLLLSDSGFYLCAWSGAPTSYEQYFGPGTRLTVT.

The chain combines TRBV27 with TRBJ2-7; a possible D gene is TRBD2 (6 bases). V dropped 5 bases and J dropped 7 bases, with 21 bases sitting between them. The germline V gene encodes CDR1 MNHEY and CDR2 SMNVEV (reference sequence). This CDR3 spans 15 amino acids. The CDR3 DNA sequence: TGTGCCAGCAGTCGAGCCGGGACTGACGTCTCTGAGCAGTACTTC. Translated: CASSRAGTDVSEQYF.

This clone came up once. The J gene is TRBJ1-2, the V gene TRBV30; no definite D call. V dropped 5 bases and J dropped 0 bases, with 16 bases sitting between them. Per germline, CDR1 GTSNPN and CDR2 SVGIG (reference sequence). CDR3 length: 15 residues. The DNA for the CDR3 is TGTGCCTGGTCCGGTGCCTTTTTACCTAACTATGGCTACACCTTC. It encodes CAWSGAFLPNYGYTF.

This sequence joins TRBV3-1 (or the pseudogene TRBV3-2) and TRBJ2-1, with D possibly being TRBD1 (6 bases). Germline-derived CDR1 and CDR2 are LGHDT and YNNKEL (reference sequence). V was trimmed by 1 base and J by 6 bases, leaving 13 bases between them. The CDR3 is 15 residues long. The CDR3 sequence is CASSQAVRGPNEQFF. CDR3 DNA: TGTGCCAGCAGCCAAGCGGTCAGGGGCCCCAATGAGCAGTTCTTC.

J is TRBJ2-2 and V is TRBV27, with 10 positions matching TRBD1. V trimming: 8 bases; J trimming: 4 bases; junction bases outside the gene matches: 7. Germline values: CDR1 MNHEY, CDR2 SMNVEV (reference sequence). The CDR3 covers 15 residues. CDR3 in DNA: TGTGCCAGCGGACGACAGGGGGCGGTCACCGGGGAGCTGTTTTTT. Its translation: CASGRQGAVTGELFF.